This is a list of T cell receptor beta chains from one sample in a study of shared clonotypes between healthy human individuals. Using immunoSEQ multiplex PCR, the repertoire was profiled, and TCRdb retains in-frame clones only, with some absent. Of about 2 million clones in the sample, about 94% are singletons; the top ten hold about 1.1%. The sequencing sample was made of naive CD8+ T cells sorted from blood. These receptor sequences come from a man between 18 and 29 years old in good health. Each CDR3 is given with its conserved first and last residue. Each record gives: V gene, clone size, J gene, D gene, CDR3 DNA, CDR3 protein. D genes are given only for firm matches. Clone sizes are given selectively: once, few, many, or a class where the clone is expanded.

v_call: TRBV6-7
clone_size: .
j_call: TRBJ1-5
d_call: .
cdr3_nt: TGTGCCAGCAGTTACCACTGCAGGGCGGGTCAGCCCCAGCATTTT
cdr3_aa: CASSYHCRAGQPQHF

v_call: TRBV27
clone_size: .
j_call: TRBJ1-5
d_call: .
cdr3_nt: TGTGCCAGCAGGGAATTCGCGGGCAATCAGCCCCAGCATTTT
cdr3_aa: CASREFAGNQPQHF

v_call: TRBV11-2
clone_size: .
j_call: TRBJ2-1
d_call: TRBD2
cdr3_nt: TGTGCCAGCAGCTTAGGGACTAGCATTGAGCAGTTCTTC
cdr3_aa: CASSLGTSIEQFF

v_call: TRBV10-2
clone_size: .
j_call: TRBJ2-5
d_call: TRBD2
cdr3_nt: TGCGCCAGCAGGGAAGCGGGGGGGAGAGAGACCCAGTACTTC
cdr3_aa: CASREAGGRETQYF

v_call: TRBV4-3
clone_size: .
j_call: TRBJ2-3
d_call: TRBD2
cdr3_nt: TGCGCCAGCAGCCATACTAGCGGGAGCCTCCTTACCACAGATACGCAGTATTTT
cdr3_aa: CASSHTSGSLLTTDTQYF

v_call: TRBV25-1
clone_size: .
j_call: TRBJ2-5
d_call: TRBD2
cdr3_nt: TGTGCCAGCGGCGGCGGGAGGGCAGAGACCCAGTACTTC
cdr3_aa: CASGGGRAETQYF

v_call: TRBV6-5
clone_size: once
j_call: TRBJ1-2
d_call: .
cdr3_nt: TGTGCCAGCAGTTCACCAACAGTGGCTGGCTATGGCTACACCTTC
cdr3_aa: CASSSPTVAGYGYTF

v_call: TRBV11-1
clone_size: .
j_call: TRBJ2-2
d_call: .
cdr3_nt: TGTGCCAGCAGCTTAGGTTGGGGCGCGGACACCGGGGAGCTGTTTTTT
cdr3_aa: CASSLGWGADTGELFF

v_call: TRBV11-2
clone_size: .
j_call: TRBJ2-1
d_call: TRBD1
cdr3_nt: TGTGCCAGCAGCTTTACGCCGGGACAGGGGTCCTACAATGAGCAGTTCTTC
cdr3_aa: CASSFTPGQGSYNEQFF

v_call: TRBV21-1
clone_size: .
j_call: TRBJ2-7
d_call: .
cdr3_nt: TGTGCCAGCAGCACCCCTGGGGCTACCGGAGTCTACGAGCAGTACTTC
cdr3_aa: CASSTPGATGVYEQYF

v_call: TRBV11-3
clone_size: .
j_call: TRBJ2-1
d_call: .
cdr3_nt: TGTGCCAGCAGCCACCCCCCGGTCGATGAGCAGTTCTTC
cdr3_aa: CASSHPPVDEQFF

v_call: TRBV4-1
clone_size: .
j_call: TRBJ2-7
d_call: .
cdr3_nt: TGCGCCAGCAGCCAGAAACCCTTAGGGGCCCCCTACGAGCAGTACTTC
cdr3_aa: CASSQKPLGAPYEQYF

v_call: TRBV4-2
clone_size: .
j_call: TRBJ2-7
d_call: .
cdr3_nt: TGTGCCAGCAGCCAAGGTTTTGAGAAGTACTTC
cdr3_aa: CASSQGFEKYF

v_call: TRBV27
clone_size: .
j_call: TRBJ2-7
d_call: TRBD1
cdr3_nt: TGTGCCAGCGGACAGGGGGGAACCTACGAGCAGTACTTC
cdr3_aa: CASGQGGTYEQYF

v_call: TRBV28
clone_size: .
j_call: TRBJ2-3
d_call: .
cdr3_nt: TGTGCCAGCAGGGGGGCAGAGGGTTACACAGATACGCAGTATTTT
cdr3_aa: CASRGAEGYTDTQYF

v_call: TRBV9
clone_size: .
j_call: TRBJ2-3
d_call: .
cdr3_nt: TGTGCCAGCAGTTCCAGAGACCTCACAGATACGCAGTATTTT
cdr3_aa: CASSSRDLTDTQYF

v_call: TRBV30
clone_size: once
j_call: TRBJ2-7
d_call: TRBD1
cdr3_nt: TGTGCCTGGAGAACGACAGGGGACGAGCAGTACTTC
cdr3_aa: CAWRTTGDEQYF

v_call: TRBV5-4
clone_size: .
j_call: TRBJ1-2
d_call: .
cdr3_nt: TGTGCCAGCAGCTTGGCAGGACAGATTAACTATGGCTACACCTTC
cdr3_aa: CASSLAGQINYGYTF

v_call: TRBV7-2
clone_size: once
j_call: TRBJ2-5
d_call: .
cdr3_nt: TGTGCCAGCAGCTTTATCGGGGGCAGAGAGACCCAGTACTTC
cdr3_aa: CASSFIGGRETQYF

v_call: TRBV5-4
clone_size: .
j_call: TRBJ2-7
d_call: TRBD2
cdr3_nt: TGTGCCAGCAGCTTAGCGGGAGGTGCCTACGAGCAGTACTTC
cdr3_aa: CASSLAGGAYEQYF

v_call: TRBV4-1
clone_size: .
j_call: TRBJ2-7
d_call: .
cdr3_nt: TGCGCCAGCAGCCAAGATCCGGGAATGAGTGGCGACGAGCAGTACTTC
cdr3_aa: CASSQDPGMSGDEQYF

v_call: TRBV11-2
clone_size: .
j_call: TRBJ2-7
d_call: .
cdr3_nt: TGTGCCAGCAGCTTAGCGGTCCAGTACGAGCAGTACTTC
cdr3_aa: CASSLAVQYEQYF

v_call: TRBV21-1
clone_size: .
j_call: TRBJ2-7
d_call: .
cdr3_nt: TGTGCCAGCAGCCTTCGGGCCCTCTACGAGCAGTACTTC
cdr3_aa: CASSLRALYEQYF

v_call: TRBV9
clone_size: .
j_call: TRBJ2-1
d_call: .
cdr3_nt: TGTGCCAGCAGCGAGGGTGGCGGGGGCGATGAGCAGTTCTTC
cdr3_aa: CASSEGGGGDEQFF

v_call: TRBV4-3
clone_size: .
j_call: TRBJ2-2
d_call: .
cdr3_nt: TGCGCCAGCAGCCAAGGAGCGGGCAACACCGGGGAGCTGTTTTTT
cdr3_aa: CASSQGAGNTGELFF

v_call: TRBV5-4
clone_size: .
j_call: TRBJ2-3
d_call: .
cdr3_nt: TGTGCCAGCAGCTCCAATGCTTGGGATACGCAGTATTTT
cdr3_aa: CASSSNAWDTQYF

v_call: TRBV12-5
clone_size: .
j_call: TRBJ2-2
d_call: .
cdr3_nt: TGTGCTAGTGGTTTGGGCTACACCGGGGAGCTGTTTTTT
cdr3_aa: CASGLGYTGELFF

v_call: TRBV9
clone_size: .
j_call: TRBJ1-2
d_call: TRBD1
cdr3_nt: TGTGCCAGCAGCCCCCGGACAGGGGATGGTGATGGCTACACCTTC
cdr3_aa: CASSPRTGDGDGYTF

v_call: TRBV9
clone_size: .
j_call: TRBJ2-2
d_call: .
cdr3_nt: TGTGCCAGCAGCGTAGTCGGTCAGCCCACCGGGGAGCTGTTTTTT
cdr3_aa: CASSVVGQPTGELFF

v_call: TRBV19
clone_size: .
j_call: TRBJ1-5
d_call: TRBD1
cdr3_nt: TGTGCCAGTAGTACACAGGGGTATAGCAATCAGCCCCAGCATTTT
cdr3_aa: CASSTQGYSNQPQHF

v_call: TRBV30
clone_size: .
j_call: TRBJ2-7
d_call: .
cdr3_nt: TGTGCCTGGGGGGGCCAATCCTACGAGCAGTACTTC
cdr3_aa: CAWGGQSYEQYF

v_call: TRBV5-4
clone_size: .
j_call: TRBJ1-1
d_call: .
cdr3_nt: TGTGCCAGCAGCTTGGGGGGGGCAAGAGCTTTCTTT
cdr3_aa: CASSLGGARAFF

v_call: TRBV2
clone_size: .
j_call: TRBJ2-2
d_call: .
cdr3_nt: TGTGCCAGCACCGAGGAGGGAAAGGGCGCCACCGGGGAGCTGTTTTTT
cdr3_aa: CASTEEGKGATGELFF

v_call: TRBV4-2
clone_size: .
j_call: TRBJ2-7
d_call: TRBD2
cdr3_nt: TGTGCCAGCAGCGGGGGGGACGAGCAGTACTTC
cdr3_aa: CASSGGDEQYF

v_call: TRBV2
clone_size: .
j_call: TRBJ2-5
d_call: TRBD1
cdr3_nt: TGTGCCAGAGCAGGACAGGGACAAGAGACCCAGTACTTC
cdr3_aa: CARAGQGQETQYF

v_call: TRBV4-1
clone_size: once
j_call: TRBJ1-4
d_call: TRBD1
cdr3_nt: TGCGCCAGCAGCCAACCGACAGGGGGCTTTGAAAAACTGTTTTTT
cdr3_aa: CASSQPTGGFEKLFF

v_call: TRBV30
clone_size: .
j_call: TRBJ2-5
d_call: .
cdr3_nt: TGTGCCTGGAGTCGGGGGATAATGGCTCAAGAGACCCAGTACTTC
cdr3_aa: CAWSRGIMAQETQYF

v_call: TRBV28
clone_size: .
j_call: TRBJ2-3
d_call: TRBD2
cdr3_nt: TGTGCCAGCAGTCATACTAGCGGTAGCACAGATACGCAGTATTTT
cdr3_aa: CASSHTSGSTDTQYF

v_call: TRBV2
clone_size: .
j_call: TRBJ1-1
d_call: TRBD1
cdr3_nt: TGTGCCAGCAGTGCCGGGACAGGGGGTTTTACTGAAGCTTTCTTT
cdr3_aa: CASSAGTGGFTEAFF

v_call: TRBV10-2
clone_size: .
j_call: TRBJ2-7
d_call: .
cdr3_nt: TGCGCCAGCAGTGATTCGAGTGTGCAGTACTTC
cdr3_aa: CASSDSSVQYF

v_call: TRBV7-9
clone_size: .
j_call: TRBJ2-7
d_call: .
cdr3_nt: TGTGCCAGCAGCGCAACTTACGAGCAGTACTTC
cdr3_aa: CASSATYEQYF

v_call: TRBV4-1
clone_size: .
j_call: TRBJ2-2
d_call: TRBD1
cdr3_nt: TGCGCCAGCAGTTCCGGACAGGGGGCCATCGGGGAGCTGTTTTTT
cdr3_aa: CASSSGQGAIGELFF

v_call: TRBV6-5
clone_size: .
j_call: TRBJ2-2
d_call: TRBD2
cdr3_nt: TGTGCCAGCTCCGGGACTAGCGGGGTGGGGGAGCTGTTTTTT
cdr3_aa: CASSGTSGVGELFF

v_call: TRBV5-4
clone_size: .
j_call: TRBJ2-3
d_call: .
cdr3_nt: TGTGCCAGCGTCGCGGGGACAGATACGCAGTATTTT
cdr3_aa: CASVAGTDTQYF

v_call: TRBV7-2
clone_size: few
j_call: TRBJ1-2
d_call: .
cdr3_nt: TGTGCCAGCAGCCAAGGACAGTATGGCTACACCTTC
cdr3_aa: CASSQGQYGYTF

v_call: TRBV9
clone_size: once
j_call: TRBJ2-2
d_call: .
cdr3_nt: TGTGCCAGCAGCAGGGACGGGGCGAACACCGGGGAGCTGTTTTTT
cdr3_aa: CASSRDGANTGELFF

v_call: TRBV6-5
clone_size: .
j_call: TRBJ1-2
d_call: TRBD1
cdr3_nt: TGTGCCAGCAGTTACTCGGAAACGGACAGGAGCTATGGCTACACCTTC
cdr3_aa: CASSYSETDRSYGYTF

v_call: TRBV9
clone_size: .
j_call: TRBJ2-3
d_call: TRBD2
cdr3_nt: TGTGCCAGCAGCGCCGGCGGGGGGGCAGCAGATACGCAGTATTTT
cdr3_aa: CASSAGGGAADTQYF

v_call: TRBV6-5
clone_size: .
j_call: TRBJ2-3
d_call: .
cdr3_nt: TGTGCCAGCAGTTACTCGGATGGGCGCACAGATACGCAGTATTTT
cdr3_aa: CASSYSDGRTDTQYF

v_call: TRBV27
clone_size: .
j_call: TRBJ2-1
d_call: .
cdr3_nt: TGTGCCAGCAGTTTATCCCGGGACGGACCTTACAATGAGCAGTTCTTC
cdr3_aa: CASSLSRDGPYNEQFF

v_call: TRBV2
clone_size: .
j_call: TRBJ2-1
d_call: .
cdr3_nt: TGTGCCAGCAGTGACCCTGCTGGCGAGCAGTTCTTC
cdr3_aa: CASSDPAGEQFF

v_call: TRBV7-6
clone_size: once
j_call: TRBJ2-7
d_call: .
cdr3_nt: TGTGCCAGCAGCCCGTTAGGAGGCAGTGGCGGCTACGAGCAGTACTTC
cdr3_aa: CASSPLGGSGGYEQYF

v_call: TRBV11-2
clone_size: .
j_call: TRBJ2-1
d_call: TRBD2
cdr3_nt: TGTGCCAGCAGCTTACCCCGACTAGCGGGAGACGATGAGCAGTTCTTC
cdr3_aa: CASSLPRLAGDDEQFF

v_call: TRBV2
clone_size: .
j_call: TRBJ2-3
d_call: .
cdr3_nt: TGTGCCAGCAGGACCACTAGCACAGATACGCAGTATTTT
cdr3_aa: CASRTTSTDTQYF

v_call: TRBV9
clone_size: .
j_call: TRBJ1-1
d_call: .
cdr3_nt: TGTGCCAGCAGCGTAGGGGGGGCACACACTGAAGCTTTCTTT
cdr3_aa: CASSVGGAHTEAFF

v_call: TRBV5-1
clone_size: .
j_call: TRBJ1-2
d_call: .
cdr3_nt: TGCGCCAGCAGCGAGGGACCTGAAGGCAGCTATGGCTACACCTTC
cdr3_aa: CASSEGPEGSYGYTF

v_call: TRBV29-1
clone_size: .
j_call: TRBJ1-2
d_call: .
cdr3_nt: TGCAGCGTTGAACCACCATCCTACACCTTC
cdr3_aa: CSVEPPSYTF